This T cell receptor beta chain emerged from a study of cytomegalovirus exposure and HLA in healthy donors. Study conclusions and caveats: The authors later found TCR association rates varying by HLA locus, with DRB1 most and HLA-C fewest. Prediction of most subjects' HLA-A and HLA-B alleles by TCR beta sequences was reportedly accurate. The study listed approximately 160 cytomegalovirus-associated TCR beta chains.

It was with 60 Vbeta and 13 Jbeta primers that the PCR ran. TCRdb's copy holds only in-frame clones and misses some; the assay was immunoSEQ multiplex PCR. The sample holds about 120,000 clones; roughly 10% are singletons and the top ten take 4% to 5%. The CDR3 has 13 amino acids. CDR1 and CDR2 from the germline V gene are SGDLS and YYNGEE. V was clipped by 0 bases and J by 8 bases; unmatched bases: 4. A remark on this clone: What it binds is not known.

The sequence came from a woman between 18 and 29 years old in good health and CMV-seropositive. The chain is built from TRBV9 and TRBJ1-1; 7 bases align to TRBD1. Sequencing used PBMCs. CDR3 loop: CASSVGGTAEAFF. The CDR3 DNA reads TGTGCCAGCAGCGTAGGTGGGACAGCCGAAGCTTTCTTT.